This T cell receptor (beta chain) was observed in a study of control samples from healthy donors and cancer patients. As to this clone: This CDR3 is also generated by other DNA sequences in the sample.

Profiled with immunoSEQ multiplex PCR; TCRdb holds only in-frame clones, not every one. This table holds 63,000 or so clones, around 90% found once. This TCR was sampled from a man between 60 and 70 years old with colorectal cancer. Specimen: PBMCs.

The CDR3 nucleotides are TGCGCCAGCAGCAGGATTAGCGGGGGGGTGGGGGAGACCCAGTACTTC. It is translated as CASSRISGGVGETQYF. The gene calls are TRBV5-1 and TRBJ2-5; 11 positions agree with TRBD2. V was pared by 4 bases and J by 5 bases, with 10 bases of the junction left unmatched. CDR1 is SGHRS and CDR2 is YFSETQ in the germline V gene. The CDR3 sequence is 16 residues long.